Shown below are 8 T cell receptor beta chains from a single sample sequenced in a study of control samples from healthy donors and cancer patients. This table comes from immunoSEQ multiplex PCR, and its TCRdb copy is limited to in-frame clones, with some not included. The profile shows 200,000 or so clones, over 90% of them singletons. Sample: blood. These receptors came from a man between 50 and 59 years old in good health.

The chain has TRBV6-2 or TRBV6-3 and TRBJ1-3, with TRBD1 matching 8 bases. The ends lost 5 bases at V and 0 bases at J; junction bases unmatched: 6. CDR1 is MNHEY, CDR2 SVGEGT, per germline. The CDR3 length is 16 residues. CDR3 bases: TGTGCCAGCAGTCGGGGACAGGATTTCTCTGGAAACACCATATATTTT. Residues: CASSRGQDFSGNTIYF.

The rearrangement links TRBV5-1 to TRBJ1-2, with unresolved D. In germline, CDR1 is SGHRS, CDR2 YFSETQ. This CDR3 comprises 14 residues. The V end was cut by 0 bases, the J end by 10 bases, with 16 bases between. The chain's CDR3 is CASSLEPPGVAYTF. CDR3 sequence (DNA): TGCGCCAGCAGCTTGGAACCACCGGGTGTTGCCTACACCTTC. Full variable domain (outside the CDR3, taken from reference TRBV5-1 and TRBJ1-2): KAGVTQTPRYLIKTRGQQVTLSCSPISGHRSVSWYQQTPGQGLQFLFEYFSETQRNKGNFPGRFSGRQFSNSRSEMNVSTLELGDSALYLCASSLEPPGVAYTFGSGTRLTVV.

V gene TRBV7-2 combines with J gene TRBJ2-5; possibly TRBD1 or TRBD2 for D (6 bases each). Germline CDR1 reads SGHTA; CDR2 reads FQGNSA. The V end lost 2 bases, the J end lost 7 bases, and 11 bases lay between the germline ends. The CDR3 runs to 13 residues. CDR3 loop: CASSLSGAGTQYF. The CDR3 nucleotides read TGTGCCAGCAGCTTATCGGGGGCAGGGACCCAGTACTTC.

The chain is built from TRBV27 and TRBJ2-3, with D possibly TRBD2 on 6 matching bases. Trimming shortened V by 7 bases and J by 2 bases, and 25 bases separated the two germline ends. The CDR3 is 18 residues long. Looked up from germline, CDR1 is MNHEY and CDR2 is SMNVEV (reference sequence). CDR3 nucleotide sequence: TGTGCCAGCACCCCCTTCGTCATTTCGGGGGTTTACACAGATACGCAGTATTTT. Translation: CASTPFVISGVYTDTQYF.

V usage is TRBV27 and J usage is TRBJ2-3; possibly TRBD2 for D (5 bases). Germline CDR1 is MNHEY and CDR2 is SMNVEV (reference sequence). The CDR3 length is 16 residues. The V end was cut by 5 bases, the J end by 6 bases, with 21 bases between. The CDR3 here is CASSPYWAGLADTQYF. The CDR3 region has the DNA TGTGCCAGCAGTCCCTATTGGGCGGGCCTTGCCGATACGCAGTATTTT.

This clone has ten or more counts. The chain couples TRBV7-9 to TRBJ1-2; TRBD1 agrees at 7 bases. This CDR3 is 15 amino acids long. Germline CDR1 is SEHNR and CDR2 is FQNEAQ (reference sequence). Trimming at V came to 5 bases and at J to 0 bases, leaving 6 bases not matched to a gene. This chain's CDR3 is CASSKGQRSNYGYTF. The CDR3 bases are TGTGCCAGCAGCAAGGGACAGAGATCTAACTATGGCTACACCTTC.

The chain is built from TRBV6-5 and TRBJ1-4; a possible D gene is TRBD1 (5 bases). This CDR3 has 11 amino acids. Germline V gene sequence: CDR1 MNHEY, CDR2 SVGAGI. The V end lost 5 bases, the J end lost 7 bases, and 5 bases lay between the germline ends. The CDR3 loop is CASSRGEKLFF. In DNA form, the CDR3 reads TGTGCCAGCAGTAGGGGTGAAAAACTGTTTTTT.

V gene TRBV10-3 combines with J gene TRBJ1-1; D call uncertain. Trimming removed 2 bases from V and 4 bases from J, with 11 bases in between. Germline V gives CDR1 ENHRY, CDR2 SYGVKD. This CDR3 has 14 amino acids. CDR3 bases: TGTGCCATCAGTGAGAATTGGGGAGGCACTGAAGCTTTCTTT. Translating it yields CAISENWGGTEAFF.